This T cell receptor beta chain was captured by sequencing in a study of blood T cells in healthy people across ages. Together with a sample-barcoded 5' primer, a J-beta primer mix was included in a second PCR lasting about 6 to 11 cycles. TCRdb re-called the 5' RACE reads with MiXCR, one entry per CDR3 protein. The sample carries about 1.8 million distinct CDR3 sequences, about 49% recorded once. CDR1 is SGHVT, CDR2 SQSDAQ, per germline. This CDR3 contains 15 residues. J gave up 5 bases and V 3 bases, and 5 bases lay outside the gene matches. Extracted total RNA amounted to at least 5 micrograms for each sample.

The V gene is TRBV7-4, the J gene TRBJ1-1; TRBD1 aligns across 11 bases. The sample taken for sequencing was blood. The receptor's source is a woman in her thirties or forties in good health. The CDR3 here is CASSFGQGAKTEAFF. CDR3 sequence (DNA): TGTGCCAGCAGCTTTGGACAGGGGGCGAAGACTGAAGCTTTCTTT.